This T cell receptor beta chain was captured in a study of cytomegalovirus exposure and HLA in healthy donors. Study at large: The 110 million or so unique TCR beta sequences, from roughly 170 million T cells, were found by an earlier analysis. Study-level points and caveats: CMV antigen specificity was confirmed in vitro for three CMV-associated chains. A later analysis linked a missense DCLRE1C variant to TCR beta V- and J-gene trimming. An assumption of roughly uniform sequencing depth across donors underlay the presence/absence analyses.

With regard to this clone: What it recognizes is unknown.

The CDR3 sequence is 14 residues long. The junction had 4 bases not matched to a gene; V was cut back by 2 bases and J by 2 bases. Germline loops: CDR1 SGHRS, CDR2 YFSETQ. PCR was performed using 60 Vbeta and 13 Jbeta primers. The repertoire was sequenced with immunoSEQ multiplex PCR; TCRdb's copy has only in-frame clones and lacks some. The table lists fewer than 120,000 clones, over 65% of them singletons. The chain is built from TRBV5-1 and TRBJ2-7; TRBD1 agrees at 7 bases. The origin of this receptor is a man aged 30-40 years in good health and CMV-seropositive. The sequencing input was PBMCs. The CDR3, as DNA: TGCGCCAGCAGCTTTGGGACAGACCCCTACGAGCAGTACTTC. Its translation: CASSFGTDPYEQYF.